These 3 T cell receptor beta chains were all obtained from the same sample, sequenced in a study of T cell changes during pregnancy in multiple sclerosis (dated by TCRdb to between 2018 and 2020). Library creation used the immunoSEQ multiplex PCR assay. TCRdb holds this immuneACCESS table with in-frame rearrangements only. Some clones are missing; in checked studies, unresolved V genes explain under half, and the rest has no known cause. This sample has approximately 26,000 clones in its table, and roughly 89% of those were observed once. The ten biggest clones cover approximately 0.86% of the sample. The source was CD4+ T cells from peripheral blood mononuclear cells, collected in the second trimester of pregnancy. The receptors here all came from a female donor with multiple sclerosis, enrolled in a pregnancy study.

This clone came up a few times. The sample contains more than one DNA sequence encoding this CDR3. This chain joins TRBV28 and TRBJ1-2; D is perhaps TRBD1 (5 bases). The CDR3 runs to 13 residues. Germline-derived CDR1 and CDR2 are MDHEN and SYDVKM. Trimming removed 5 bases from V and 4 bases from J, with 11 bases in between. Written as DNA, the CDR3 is TGTGCCAGCAGTATGGGGGGAACCTATGGCTACACCTTC. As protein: CASSMGGTYGYTF.

CDR3 sequence: CATSRRQGAGNTIYF. The CDR3 nucleotides read TGTGCCACCAGCAGAAGACAGGGGGCTGGAAACACCATATATTTT. The chain recombines TRBV15 with TRBJ1-3; TRBD1 aligns across 9 bases. Trimming took 2 bases from V and 2 from J; bases not matched to a gene: 1. Germline V gives CDR1 LNHNV, CDR2 YYDKDF (reference sequence). This CDR3 spans 15 amino acids. The full variable domain, completed using reference TRBV15 and TRBJ1-3, is DAMVIQNPRYQVTQFGKPVTLSCSQTLNHNVMYWYQQKSSQAPKLLFHYYDKDFNNEADTPDNFQSRRPNTSFCFLDIRSPGLGDTAMYLCATSRRQGAGNTIYFGEGSWLTVV.

The CDR3 sequence: CASSLAGTGLYEQYF. The CDR3 nucleotides read TGTGCCAGCAGTTTGGCCGGGACAGGGCTCTACGAGCAGTACTTC. The chain is built from TRBV28 and TRBJ2-7; 9 positions match TRBD1. The germline V gene encodes CDR1 MDHEN and CDR2 SYDVKM. V gave up 3 bases and J gave up 3 bases; unmatched junction bases: 6. This CDR3 contains 15 residues.